Each of the 3 T cell receptor beta chains below was sequenced from the same sample in a study of vaccination and CD4 T cells after COVID-19. Treatment noted: roughly ten-day PBMC culture with coronavirus spike peptide pools or control peptides (ViraFEST assay). Their antigens are not known. Sequencing of the DNA from cultured CD4+ T cells was carried out with the Oncomine TCR Beta short-read assay. One entry per CDR3 protein, called by TCRdb with MiXCR from the PCR reads. The data contain 9,500 to 13,000 distinct CDR3 sequences, about 38% of them singletons. Sequencing used CD4+ T cells from blood, cultured in vitro, obtained after SARS-CoV-2 vaccination. All receptors derive from a human donor who had recovered from COVID-19.

The V call is TRBV7-9, the J call TRBJ1-1; D uncertain. CDR1 is SEHNR, CDR2 FQNEAQ, per germline (reference sequence). V lost 3 bases, J lost 3 bases, and 2 bases lay in between. This CDR3 region has 11 residues. The CDR3 bases are TGTGCCAGCAGCTTCGACACTGAAGCTTTCTTT. Its translation is CASSFDTEAFF.

The CDR3 is CAISPGQAYGYTF. CDR3 sequence (DNA): TGTGCCATCAGTCCGGGACAGGCCTATGGCTACACCTTC. This chain connects TRBV10-3 to TRBJ1-2, with 8 bases identical to TRBD1. Germline lookup yields CDR1 ENHRY and CDR2 SYGVKD. This CDR3 contains 13 residues. Unmatched junction bases numbered 3, after V lost 5 bases and J lost 4 bases.

This rearrangement joins TRBV5-1 to TRBJ2-7; 12 bases fit TRBD2. CDR3 size: 15 residues. Germline CDR1 SGHRS, CDR2 YFSETQ. The ends lost 4 bases at V and 3 bases at J; junction bases unmatched: 5. CDR3 in amino acids: CASSPILAGGYEQYF. CDR3 sequence (DNA): TGCGCCAGCAGCCCAATACTAGCGGGGGGCTACGAGCAGTACTTC.